The entry that follows covers one TCR beta chain sequence. Patients aged 2 to 39 years had fewer naive and more memory CD4+ and CD8+ T cells. This specimen belongs to a study of regulatory T cells. Amplification used 52 TRBV primers and 13 TRBJ primers. Sequencing used immunoSEQ multiplex PCR; TCRdb keeps in-frame clones, though not all of them. The sample holds over 5,500 clones, approximately 80% seen once. Sequenced sample: CD8+ T cells sorted from blood. This clonotype was sampled from a child under 18 with CD3G deficiency.

CDR3 residues: CASSETGGGGRTQYF. In DNA, the CDR3 is TGTGCCAGCAGTGAAACAGGGGGCGGAGGAAGGACGCAGTATTTT. The chain uses TRBV6-1 and TRBJ2-3, with 9 bases matching TRBD1. J lost 9 bases, V lost 2 bases, and 9 bases had no gene match. Per the germline V gene, CDR1 is MNHNS and CDR2 is SASEGT. The CDR3 has 15 amino acids.